This paragraph covers one TCR beta chain sequence. Its antigen is unknown. Qualities for individual bases were not recorded, and no much larger clone is one base off. TCRbeta CDR3 regions were amplified from genomic DNA by means of the immunoSEQ Assay, a bias-controlled multiplex PCR. Regarding the original processing steps: Within the assay, amplification of reference gene primers was used to estimate how many nucleated cells each sample contained. Sequence reads were collapsed and filtered to measure the absolute abundance of every unique TCRbeta CDR3 rearrangement. For each sample, productive Simpson clonality was calculated as the square root of Simpson's diversity index across productive rearrangements. As stored in TCRdb, this immuneACCESS dataset retains in-frame rearrangements with V and J assigned. A fraction of the clones does not appear; measured against another copy, unresolved V genes explain less than half of the discrepancy, and the remainder lacks a known reason. V, J and clone size derive from that table, while D and trimming were established from the DNA sequence. The sample table shows 150,000 to 180,000 clones, and roughly 80% are seen once. Together, the top ten hold approximately 32% of the sample.

Counted from cysteine to phenylalanine, this CDR3 has 18 amino acids. Only the CDR3 part of the read is kept: 54 bases, read in frame from the first base. CDR1 and CDR2 were assigned from the germline V gene (reference sequence) as LNHDA and SQIVND. The V end loses 3 bases and the J end loses 3 bases, and a stretch of 23 bases separates them. This record comes from a study of blood T cell repertoires in COVID-19 (dated by TCRdb to the early 2020s). Turning to the overall study: Samples covering the acute and convalescent phases of COVID-19 were provided by collaborators in the United States, Italy and Spain. The material from the prospective study consisted of cDNA or gDNA derived from T cells, B-cell-depleted T cells, or PBMCs. The dataset comprised deeply sampled blood TCRbeta repertoires from subjects exposed to, actively infected with, or recovered from COVID-19. A freely available public database, intended as a resource for researchers studying the immune response to SARS-CoV-2, is where the repertoires were released. The samples were drawn from the first 160 participants of the ongoing ImmuneRACE study and from 1,254 subjects provided by 6 global collaborators. A de-identified subject ID, COVID-19 status, age in years and sex were almost always included in the sample metadata. HLA class I and class II types, where available, came from metadata supplied by the sample provider rather than from assay-based typing.

General study outcomes and caveats: The quantity of clinical and demographic metadata differed by source and by participant and was supplied without curation.

Each collaborating institution followed its own protocols to collect whole blood in K2EDTA tubes. For TCRbeta analysis, collaborators shipped samples in one of three forms: frozen whole blood, isolated PBMCs, or DNA extracted from either of those sample types. The chain employs TRBV19 and TRBJ1-2; perhaps TRBD1 is the D gene, with 6 bases matching. The receptor's source is a woman in her sixties with acute or convalescent COVID-19. What was sequenced was peripheral blood. The nucleotides are TGTGCCAGTAGTATCAAGGTCCGGACAGAACAGTATGACTATGGCTACACCTTC. It codes for CASSIKVRTEQYDYGYTF.